These 14 T cell receptor beta chains were all obtained from the same sample, sequenced in a study of T cells after yellow fever vaccination. TCRdb reprocessed the 5' RACE reads via MiXCR and lists one record per CDR3 protein. The sample has about 350,000 distinct CDR3 sequences, 11% seen once. This specimen was PBMCs, taken on the day of the first yellow fever vaccination. All receptors come from a man aged 18 to 35 who received the YFV17D yellow fever vaccine.

This clonotype has only a few counts. The chain has TRBV5-1 and TRBJ1-2; D might be TRBD1 (5 bases). The CDR3 extends over 14 amino acids. Trimming removed 0 bases from V and 7 bases from J, with 13 bases in between. Germline V CDR1 and CDR2: SGHRS, YFSETQ. CDR3 sequence reads: CASSLAGPGSGYTF. CDR3 bases: TGCGCCAGCAGCTTGGCCGGCCCAGGGTCTGGCTACACCTTC.

In this sample, this clonotype turned up many times. The chain joins TRBV3-1 to TRBJ2-5, with unresolved D. Germline CDR1 reads LGHDT; CDR2 reads YNNKEL (reference sequence). The CDR3 runs 13 residues. The V end was cut by 0 bases, the J end by 7 bases, with 9 bases between. CDR3 sequence: CASSQEGFGTQYF. The CDR3 coding sequence is TGTGCCAGCAGCCAAGAGGGGTTTGGGACCCAGTACTTC.

The V gene is TRBV20-1, the J gene TRBJ2-5; D is possibly TRBD1 (5 bases). V was trimmed by 5 bases and J by 5 bases, leaving 12 bases between them. The CDR3 is 12 amino acids. Germline V lookup: CDR1 DFQATT, CDR2 SNEGSKA (reference sequence). CDR3 sequence: CSASPRVETQYF. DNA for the CDR3: TGCAGTGCTTCCCCCAGGGTGGAGACCCAGTACTTC.

This clonotype was observed a handful of times. J is TRBJ2-1 and V is TRBV6-2 or TRBV6-3; D possibly corresponds to TRBD2 (6 bases). Germline CDR1 and CDR2: MNHEY and SVGEGT. The CDR3 is 15 amino acids. Trimming removed 2 bases from V and 3 bases from J, with 11 bases in between. In nucleotides, the CDR3 is TGTGCCAGCAGTTACGGGACTCCCCTCTACAATGAGCAGTTCTTC. Its protein product is CASSYGTPLYNEQFF.

As regards this clonotype: At one end, the junction sequence differs from germline, possibly due to a read error. The chain combines TRBV9 with TRBJ1-1; TRBD1 aligns across 7 bases. There are 16 residues in the CDR3. CDR1 is SGDLS and CDR2 is YYNGEE in the germline V gene. For the CDR3, the DNA is TGTGCCAGCAGCGTAGTTGAGGGGACAGCGAACATTGAAGCTTTCTTT. Its translation: CASSVVEGTANIEAFF.

V gene TRBV12-3 or TRBV12-4 combines with J gene TRBJ2-7; D gene unclear. Trimming took 8 bases from V and 4 from J, leaving 9 bases between them. The CDR3 loop spans 11 amino acids. In DNA form, the CDR3 reads TGTGCCAGCCAACAGACTTACGAGCAGTACTTC. Translated: CASQQTYEQYF.

This clonotype showed up just a few times. V usage is TRBV12-3 or TRBV12-4 and J usage is TRBJ1-1; maybe TRBD1 (5 bases). The CDR3 covers 15 residues. V shed 3 bases and J shed 5 bases, with 16 bases lying between them. The CDR3 loop is CASSFGRGGRTEAFF. The CDR3 coding sequence is TGTGCCAGCAGTTTTGGAAGGGGAGGGAGGACTGAAGCTTTCTTT.

This clonotype was observed a handful of times. The chain links TRBV9 to TRBJ1-3; no clear D. The germline V gene encodes CDR1 SGDLS and CDR2 YYNGEE. Between the trimmed V and J ends, which lost 0 bases and 2 bases, there was a span of 6 bases. CDR3 size: 14 residues. CDR3 loop: CASSVDSTGNTIYF. The CDR3 DNA reads as TGTGCCAGCAGCGTAGATTCCACTGGAAACACCATATATTTT.

This clonotype turned up a few times. This rearrangement joins TRBV24-1 to TRBJ2-3; D uncertain. V was pared by 9 bases and J by 0 bases, with 9 bases between. CDR1 and CDR2 from the germline V gene are KGHDR and SFDVKD. This CDR3 spans 13 amino acids. For the CDR3, the DNA is TGTGCCACCGCAACCCTGAGCACAGATACGCAGTATTTT. This sequence encodes CATATLSTDTQYF.

This clonotype turned up a few times. The chain links TRBV7-3 to TRBJ2-1; D ambiguous. This CDR3 spans 12 amino acids. CDR1 SGHTA and CDR2 FQGTGA come from the germline V gene. Trimming took 3 bases from V and 8 from J, leaving 8 bases between them. CDR3 nucleotides: TGTGCCAGCAGCTTTCCGCAGGATGAGCAGTTCTTC. Translating it yields CASSFPQDEQFF. Variable domain in full (rest from reference TRBV7-3 and TRBJ2-1): GAGVSQTPSNKVTEKGKYVELRCDPISGHTALYWYRQSLGQGPEFLIYFQGTGAADDSGLPNDRFFAVRPEGSVSTLKIQRTERGDSAVYLCASSFPQDEQFFGPGTRLTVL.

Only one count was recorded for this clonotype. J is TRBJ1-1 and V is TRBV5-1; no clear D gene. The germline V gene has CDR1 SGHRS and CDR2 YFSETQ. This CDR3 has 13 residues. V lost 4 bases and J 5 bases, leaving 12 bases between the germline ends. In nucleotides, the CDR3 is TGCGCCAGCAGCCCCCTTGGATATACTGAAGCTTTCTTT. Translated, it gives CASSPLGYTEAFF.

The sample holds a few counts of this clonotype. This sequence joins TRBV24-1 and TRBJ2-7, with TRBD1 identical over 11 bases. Unmatched junction bases numbered 8, after V lost 9 bases and J lost 2 bases. CDR1 and CDR2 from the germline V gene are KGHDR and SFDVKD. This CDR3 spans 15 amino acids. The CDR3 here is CATRARDRGAYEQYF. Written as DNA, the CDR3 is TGTGCCACCCGAGCCCGGGACAGGGGGGCCTACGAGCAGTACTTC.

This rearrangement joins TRBV6-5 to TRBJ2-7; D may be TRBD1 or TRBD2 (6 bases each). Trimming removed 0 bases from V and 6 bases from J, with 12 bases in between. The CDR3 loop spans 14 amino acids. Per the germline V gene, CDR1 is MNHEY and CDR2 is SVGAGI. In DNA, the CDR3 is TGTGCCAGCAGTTACTCGAACGGGGGCTCCGAGCAGTACGTC. Amino acids: CASSYSNGGSEQYV.

This clonotype was found a few times. DNA of the CDR3: TGTGCCAGCAGCCCTGGGACAGAGTCGAGCAATCAGCCCCAGCATTTT. It yields the protein CASSPGTESSNQPQHF. The V gene is TRBV7-4, the J gene TRBJ1-5, with 7 nucleotides matching TRBD1. The junction had 8 bases not matched to a gene; V was cut back by 5 bases and J by 1 base. The V gene's germline CDR1 is SGHVT and CDR2 SQSDAQ. The CDR3 totals 16 residues.